The clone carrying this T cell receptor (beta chain) was seen at least ten times. The antigen remains undetermined. These data originate in a study of T-cell reconstitution after alpha-beta-depleted transplantation in children. Study results and limitations: Some patients showed high day-60 TCRbeta diversity, which derived from surviving recipient T cells and thymic progenitors. Among T cells one year after transplant, newly produced cells accounted for most counts and diversity. In patients about two months after transplant, alpha-beta T cells reportedly arose from several hundred expanded graft clones.

With 1 base clipped from V and 3 bases from J, the junction kept 3 bases outside the gene matches. There are 14 residues in the CDR3. CDR1 is SGHRS and CDR2 is YFSETQ in the germline V gene. Preparation of the TCRbeta library involved a method that used unique molecular identifiers. MiXCR, run by TCRdb on the PCR reads, gives a single entry per CDR3 protein. The table lists about 280,000 distinct CDR3 sequences, roughly 12% of them singletons. This TCR was recovered from a male patient between 2 and 10 years old who had a stem cell transplant for chronic granulomatous disease, so the T cells may come from the graft donor. The sample in question was peripheral blood, obtained 180 days after TCRalphabeta/CD19-depleted stem cell transplant. The chain combines TRBV5-1 with TRBJ2-7; 8 nucleotides agree with TRBD1. The DNA of the CDR3 is TGCGCCAGCAGCTTGTACAGGGGGAGCTACGAGCAGTACTTC. Its protein is CASSLYRGSYEQYF.